A selection of T cell receptor beta chains follows, all from one sample in a study of cytomegalovirus exposure and HLA in healthy donors. Only in-frame clones appear in the TCRdb table, and some are missing; sequencing was by immunoSEQ multiplex PCR. The data contain about 150,000 clones, 80% of them singletons. Input material: PBMCs. These receptors were taken from a man aged 25-40 years in good health and CMV-seropositive. CDR3s include the opening cysteine and the closing phenylalanine or tryptophan. The D gene is left open where the match is weak. Clone size is stated in some rows and not others, as once, few, many or a class when expanded.

CDR3: CASSPRTSGGASGVVQETQYF; DNA: TGCGCCAGCAGCCCCCGGACTAGCGGGGGGGCCAGTGGGGTTGTACAAGAGACCCAGTACTTC; V: TRBV4-1; J: TRBJ2-5; D: TRBD2; size: -
CDR3: CASGTGNEQFF; DNA: TGTGCCAGCGGAACGGGTAATGAGCAGTTCTTC; V: TRBV19; J: TRBJ2-1; D: -; size: -
CDR3: CASSFEGGAGNTIYF; DNA: TGTGCCAGCAGCTTTGAGGGTGGCGCTGGAAACACCATATATTTT; V: TRBV7-9; J: TRBJ1-3; D: -; size: -
CDR3: CASSLARAGGAPDTQYF; DNA: TGCGCCAGCAGCTTGGCCCGGGCGGGGGGGGCACCAGATACGCAGTATTTT; V: TRBV5-1; J: TRBJ2-3; D: TRBD2; size: once
CDR3: CASSLWGYLYNEQFF; DNA: TGTGCCAGCAGCTTATGGGGCTACCTCTACAATGAGCAGTTCTTC; V: TRBV7-2; J: TRBJ2-1; D: -; size: -
CDR3: CASSRTGRESPDTQYF; DNA: TGCGCCAGCAGCCGTACGGGACGGGAGTCCCCAGATACGCAGTATTTT; V: TRBV5-1; J: TRBJ2-3; D: -; size: -
CDR3: CASSWTSRGTGELFF; DNA: TGTGCCAGCAGCTGGACTAGTCGGGGCACCGGGGAGCTGTTTTTT; V: TRBV5-8; J: TRBJ2-2; D: TRBD2; size: -
CDR3: CASSGAGRGAAQGQPQHF; DNA: TGTGCCAGCAGTGGAGCCGGTCGGGGGGCCGCGCAGGGGCAGCCCCAGCATTTT; V: TRBV6-1; J: TRBJ1-5; D: -; size: -
CDR3: CASSWASGTSGYEQYF; DNA: TGTGCCAGCAGTTGGGCCTCCGGGACTAGCGGCTACGAGCAGTACTTC; V: TRBV6-5; J: TRBJ2-7; D: TRBD2; size: -
CDR3: CASSLVPGDTEAFF; DNA: TGCGCCAGCAGCTTGGTCCCGGGGGACACTGAAGCTTTCTTT; V: TRBV5-1; J: TRBJ1-1; D: -; size: -
CDR3: CASSLGPRGPQSYEQYF; DNA: TGTGCCAGCAGCTTAGGTCCCAGGGGGCCCCAATCCTACGAGCAGTACTTC; V: TRBV11-3; J: TRBJ2-7; D: TRBD1; size: -
CDR3: CASSLEASRGRELFF; DNA: TGCGCCAGCAGCTTGGAGGCCTCGCGGGGCCGGGAGCTGTTTTTT; V: TRBV5-1; J: TRBJ2-2; D: -; size: -
CDR3: CASSPPQGEAFF; DNA: TGTGCCAGCAGCCCGCCGCAGGGGGAAGCTTTCTTT; V: TRBV5-6; J: TRBJ1-1; D: -; size: -
CDR3: CATSLGRGPHYEQYF; DNA: TGTGCCACCAGCCTGGGGCGGGGGCCACATTACGAGCAGTACTTC; V: TRBV15; J: TRBJ2-7; D: -; size: -
CDR3: CASSTGLAGGRQETQYF; DNA: TGTGCCAGTAGTACGGGACTAGCGGGAGGTCGTCAAGAGACCCAGTACTTC; V: TRBV19; J: TRBJ2-5; D: TRBD2; size: -
CDR3: CASSLAGRGTGELFF; DNA: TGCGCCAGCAGCTTGGCCGGGAGGGGCACCGGGGAGCTGTTTTTT; V: TRBV5-1; J: TRBJ2-2; D: TRBD2; size: -
CDR3: CASSSIAKNIQYF; DNA: TGTGCCAGCAGCTCCATAGCCAAAAACATTCAGTACTTC; V: TRBV11-2; J: TRBJ2-4; D: -; size: -
CDR3: CASRADRGADTQYF; DNA: TGTGCCAGCAGAGCGGACAGGGGGGCAGATACGCAGTATTTT; V: TRBV6-1; J: TRBJ2-3; D: TRBD1; size: -
CDR3: CASSLARDSSYEQYF; DNA: TGTGCCAGCAGCTTAGCGCGAGACAGCTCCTACGAGCAGTACTTC; V: TRBV7-8; J: TRBJ2-7; D: -; size: -
CDR3: CATTGSRADTQYF; DNA: TGTGCCACCACGGGGTCGCGGGCAGATACGCAGTATTTT; V: TRBV28; J: TRBJ2-3; D: -; size: -
CDR3: CASSSRGGQGGSPLHF; DNA: TGTGCCAGCAGCTCCCGCGGTGGACAGGGCGGCTCACCCCTCCACTTT; V: TRBV7-9; J: TRBJ1-6; D: TRBD1; size: -
CDR3: CASSGGTQDNSPLHF; DNA: TGCGCCAGCAGCGGAGGGACGCAGGATAATTCACCCCTCCACTTT; V: TRBV5-1; J: TRBJ1-6; D: -; size: -
CDR3: CASSWRGPNQPQHF; DNA: TGTGCCAGCAGTTGGAGGGGACCAAATCAGCCCCAGCATTTT; V: TRBV6-5; J: TRBJ1-5; D: -; size: -
CDR3: CASSINRGTYEQYF; DNA: TGTGCCAGCAGCATCAACAGGGGCACCTACGAGCAGTACTTC; V: TRBV7-8; J: TRBJ2-7; D: TRBD1; size: -
CDR3: CASSLQRGATYNEQFF; DNA: TGTGCCAGCAGCTTGCAGCGGGGGGCCACCTACAATGAGCAGTTCTTC; V: TRBV5-5; J: TRBJ2-1; D: TRBD2; size: -
CDR3: CASSSSRTAPNEQFF; DNA: TGTGCCAGCAGTTCTTCCCGGACAGCCCCTAATGAGCAGTTCTTC; V: TRBV28; J: TRBJ2-1; D: -; size: -
CDR3: CASSKEDRAYGYTF; DNA: TGTGCCAGCAGCAAAGAGGACAGGGCCTATGGCTACACCTTC; V: TRBV21-1; J: TRBJ1-2; D: -; size: -
CDR3: CASSLGPQGPAFF; DNA: TGTGCCAGTAGTCTGGGGCCTCAAGGCCCGGCTTTCTTT; V: TRBV19; J: TRBJ1-1; D: -; size: -
CDR3: CASSLDGGGASTGELFF; DNA: TGTGCCAGCAGCTTAGATGGGGGGGGCGCCAGCACCGGGGAGCTGTTTTTT; V: TRBV11-3; J: TRBJ2-2; D: -; size: once
CDR3: CASTRTSGNYEQYF; DNA: TGTGCCAGCACTAGGACTAGTGGGAACTACGAGCAGTACTTC; V: TRBV27; J: TRBJ2-7; D: TRBD2; size: -
CDR3: CASIGQGGEKLFF; DNA: TGTGCCAGCATAGGACAGGGAGGCGAAAAACTGTTTTTT; V: TRBV28; J: TRBJ1-4; D: TRBD1; size: -
CDR3: CASSQESGDQPQHF; DNA: TGTGCCAGCAGCCAAGAATCAGGGGATCAGCCCCAGCATTTT; V: TRBV4-2; J: TRBJ1-5; D: -; size: -
CDR3: CASSKLETQYF; DNA: TGTGCCAGCTCCAAGCTAGAGACCCAGTACTTC; V: TRBV11-2; J: TRBJ2-5; D: -; size: -
CDR3: CASSYRGLNTEAFF; DNA: TGTGCCAGCAGCTACAGGGGGCTGAACACTGAAGCTTTCTTT; V: TRBV6-1; J: TRBJ1-1; D: TRBD1; size: -
CDR3: CATSRPGQGVNTGELFF; DNA: TGTGCCACCAGCAGACCGGGACAGGGAGTTAACACCGGGGAGCTGTTTTTT; V: TRBV15; J: TRBJ2-2; D: TRBD1; size: once
CDR3: CASSLVAMDREKAGELFF; DNA: TGCGCCAGCAGCTTGGTTGCCATGGACAGGGAAAAAGCCGGGGAGCTGTTTTTT; V: TRBV5-1; J: TRBJ2-2; D: TRBD1; size: -
CDR3: CASSLQAVGEQFF; DNA: TGTGCCAGTAGCCTACAGGCCGTCGGGGAGCAGTTCTTC; V: TRBV19; J: TRBJ2-1; D: -; size: -
CDR3: CASSLAGAADTQYF; DNA: TGTGCCAGCAGCTTAGCTGGAGCTGCAGATACGCAGTATTTT; V: TRBV11-3; J: TRBJ2-3; D: -; size: once
CDR3: CASSVAGTYEQYF; DNA: TGTGCCAGTAGTGTCGCCGGGACCTACGAGCAGTACTTC; V: TRBV19; J: TRBJ2-7; D: -; size: few
CDR3: CASSGWAPGTGEYEQYF; DNA: TGTGCCAGCAGTGGTTGGGCCCCCGGGACAGGGGAGTACGAGCAGTACTTC; V: TRBV4-2; J: TRBJ2-7; D: TRBD1; size: -
CDR3: CASSYPQGRETQYF; DNA: TGTGCCAGCAGTTACCCACAGGGGCGGGAGACCCAGTACTTC; V: TRBV6-5; J: TRBJ2-5; D: TRBD1; size: -
CDR3: CASSRWGGSGSYEQYF; DNA: TGTGCCAGCAGCCGGTGGGGTGGTAGCGGCTCCTACGAGCAGTACTTC; V: TRBV5-5; J: TRBJ2-7; D: -; size: few
CDR3: CASSLAQGAPYNEQFF; DNA: TGTGCCAGCAGCTTAGCGCAGGGGGCCCCCTACAATGAGCAGTTCTTC; V: TRBV7-2; J: TRBJ2-1; D: TRBD1; size: -
CDR3: CATKHKGGKHTGGRFPDTQYF; DNA: TGCGCCACCAAACATAAGGGCGGAAAGCATACGGGGGGGCGGTTTCCAGATACGCAGTATTTT; V: TRBV5-1; J: TRBJ2-3; D: TRBD2; size: -
CDR3: CASSNRGDQETQYF; DNA: TGTGCCAGTAGTAATCGGGGGGATCAAGAGACCCAGTACTTC; V: TRBV19; J: TRBJ2-5; D: TRBD2; size: -
CDR3: CASSAGTGGWDQYF; DNA: TGCGCCAGCAGCGCTGGGACAGGAGGATGGGACCAGTACTTC; V: TRBV5-1; J: TRBJ2-5; D: TRBD1; size: -
CDR3: CASSLRRDVYNSPLHF; DNA: TGTGCCAGCAGTCTCAGGAGGGACGTTTATAATTCACCCCTCCACTTT; V: TRBV27; J: TRBJ1-6; D: -; size: -
CDR3: CASSGRDPILSEQFF; DNA: TGTGCCAGCAGCGGGCGGGACCCCATTTTGTCTGAGCAGTTCTTC; V: TRBV5-6; J: TRBJ2-1; D: -; size: -